The 3 T cell receptor beta chains below come from one sample, sequenced in a study of blood T cell repertoires in COVID-19 (dated by TCRdb to about 2020). Library generation was performed with the immunoSEQ multiplex PCR assay. TCRdb limited this immuneACCESS table to in-frame rearrangements with V and J called. A share of clones is missing; checked studies link under half to unresolved V genes, and the rest is unexplained. Here the sample has 90,000 to 120,000 clones; roughly 87% occur a single time. The leading ten clones occupy around 6.5% of the sample. Sequencing was performed on peripheral blood. These receptors were taken from a woman aged 55 to 70 with acute or convalescent COVID-19.

The chain links TRBV19 to TRBJ1-2; 8 nucleotides align to TRBD1. CDR3 size: 15 residues. Germline CDR1 and CDR2: LNHDA and SQIVND (reference sequence). J gave up 2 bases and V 9 bases, and 11 bases lay outside the gene matches. The DNA for the CDR3 is TGTGCCAGCAAAGGAGGGACAGGCACCAACTATGGCTACACCTTC. The encoded protein is CASKGGTGTNYGYTF.

The chain's CDR3 is CASSKVSYTGELFF. Here the CDR3 DNA reads TGTGCCAGCAGCAAAGTTAGCTACACCGGGGAGCTGTTTTTT. The rearrangement links TRBV21-1 to TRBJ2-2; the table names TRBD2, a call not compared with the DNA. TRBV21-1 is labeled a pseudogene. CDR3 size: 14 residues.

Notes on this clone: One junction end disagrees with the germline gene, perhaps due to a read error. The V and J genes are TRBV7-9 and TRBJ1-4; D gene ambiguous. Germline values: CDR1 SEHNR, CDR2 FQNEAQ (reference sequence). The CDR3 covers 15 residues. Here the CDR3 DNA reads TGTGCCAGCAGCTCAAAAGCTACCCCTAACGAAAAACTGTTTTTT. Protein: CASSSKATPNEKLFF.